This T cell receptor (beta chain) was recovered during a study of cytomegalovirus exposure and HLA in healthy donors. Study-level information: Ancestry clustering placed 70% to 90% of several hundred genotyped donors in the Caucasian-associated cluster.

V lost 3 bases, J lost 4 bases, and 4 bases stayed unmatched. CDR1 LNHDA and CDR2 SQIVND come from the germline V gene (reference sequence). The CDR3 extends over 14 amino acids. Findings and limits, study-wide: Reportedly, a later analysis found an Asian-associated ancestry cluster had fewer N-insertions than the roughly 700-donor mean. The study labeled 170 or so TCR beta chains cytomegalovirus-associated.

Concerning this clone itself: The antigen is not known.

With 60 Vbeta and 13 Jbeta primers, the PCR was carried out. Here immunoSEQ multiplex PCR was the method, and the copy in TCRdb shows in-frame clones only, minus some. The sample lists under 250,000 clones, over 75% occurring once. The genes are TRBV19 and TRBJ1-1, with 8 bases identical to TRBD1. The receptor was derived from a boy aged 5-17 years in good health and CMV-seronegative. The specimen sequenced was PBMCs. The CDR3 nucleotides read TGTGCCAGTAGTATTGGGCAGGGGGCCACTGAAGCTTTCTTT. Its protein product is CASSIGQGATEAFF.